The 19 T cell receptor beta chains in this list originate from one sample, sequenced in a study of multiple sclerosis patients with progressive multifocal leukoencephalopathy. Profiled with immunoSEQ multiplex PCR; TCRdb holds only in-frame clones, not every one. The repertoire holds 30,000 or so clones, approximately 84% seen once, with roughly 3.1% in the top ten. Noted time point: time of PML onset. The sample in question was PBMCs, obtained from a patient treated with natalizumab. The receptors shown here come from a human donor with progressive multifocal leukoencephalopathy.

This clone appeared a single time. The rearrangement uses TRBV28 and TRBJ1-3; possible D gene TRBD1, 6 bases. The CDR3 is made up of 18 amino acids. Looked up from germline, CDR1 is MDHEN and CDR2 is SYDVKM. Trimming cost V 5 bases and J 0 bases, with 20 bases left between them. Here the CDR3 DNA reads TGTGCCAGCAGTGGACCTGGGGGGCGCAAACCCTCTGGAAACACCATATATTTT. Protein: CASSGPGGRKPSGNTIYF.

This chain connects TRBV7-2 to TRBJ2-2, with D perhaps TRBD2 (5 bases). Germline loops: CDR1 SGHTA, CDR2 FQGNSA. CDR3 length equals 14 residues. Trimming took off 7 bases at V and 8 bases at J, with 17 bases between the two ends. The DNA of the CDR3 is TGTGCCAGCACCCCAGACGGGGTATTTGGGGAGCTGTTTTTT. As protein: CASTPDGVFGELFF.

This chain joins TRBV4-3 and TRBJ2-5; D is tentatively TRBD1 or TRBD2 (6 bases each). TRBJ2-7 explains the end of the DNA better; the J call may be wrong. CDR1 LGHNA and CDR2 YSLEER come from the germline V gene. This CDR3 contains 15 residues. For the CDR3, the DNA is TGCGCCAGCAGCACGACTCCTAGGGGGGCCTACGAGCAGTACTTC. Translated: CASSTTPRGAYEQYF.

This chain joins TRBV29-1 and TRBJ2-4; 9 bases match TRBD2. Per the germline V gene, CDR1 is SQVTM and CDR2 is ANQGSEA. The CDR3 sequence is 17 residues long. V trimming: 7 bases; J trimming: 1 base; junction bases outside the gene matches: 14. In nucleotides, the CDR3 is TGCAGCGCCGGGAGTAGCGGGAGTGGATGGGCCAAAAACATTCAGTACTTC. Its protein is CSAGSSGSGWAKNIQYF.

The V call is TRBV4-1, the J call TRBJ2-1, with D perhaps matching TRBD1 (5 bases). V was pared by 3 bases and J by 6 bases, with 15 bases between. The germline CDR1 and CDR2 sequences are MGHRA and YSYEKL. The length of the CDR3 is 15 residues. CDR3 amino acids: CASSHDSSRGNEQFF. DNA for the CDR3: TGCGCCAGCAGCCACGACAGCTCAAGGGGCAATGAGCAGTTCTTC.

The CDR3 is CASSLAGGASGSSYNEQFF. The CDR3, as DNA: TGCGCCAGCAGCTTGGCCGGGGGGGCTAGCGGCTCTTCCTACAATGAGCAGTTCTTC. The chain has TRBV5-1 and TRBJ2-1; 8 bases are shared with TRBD2. CDR3 length: 19 residues. Germline CDR1 and CDR2: SGHRS and YFSETQ. V lost 0 bases and J lost 1; bases outside the gene matches: 12.

The rearrangement links TRBV30 to TRBJ2-1, with TRBD1 matching 8 bases. In germline, CDR1 is GTSNPN, CDR2 SVGIG (reference sequence). Trimming at V came to 4 bases and at J to 8 bases, leaving 10 bases not matched to a gene. The CDR3 runs to 14 residues. The CDR3, as DNA: TGTGCCTGGAATGCTGGGACAGGTTCCGATGAGCAGTTCTTC. Encoded protein: CAWNAGTGSDEQFF.

This chain links TRBV29-1 with TRBJ2-1, with TRBD1 matching over 10 bases. The V gene's germline CDR1 is SQVTM and CDR2 ANQGSEA. Trimming removed 6 bases from V and 9 bases from J; junction bases left unmatched: 8. The CDR3 has 13 residues. CDR3 amino acids: CSVGGQGWGEQFF. The DNA of the CDR3 is TGCAGCGTCGGGGGACAGGGGTGGGGTGAGCAGTTCTTC.

This clone was observed once. CDR3 region: CASSPPGLAGNEQFF. CDR3 DNA: TGTGCCAGCAGCCCGCCGGGACTAGCGGGGAATGAGCAGTTCTTC. The chain recombines TRBV14 with TRBJ2-1, with 13 bases identical to TRBD2. V shed 4 bases, J shed 7 bases, and the junction held 4 bases outside the gene matches. The germline V gene has CDR1 SGHDN and CDR2 FVKESK. The CDR3 is 15 residues long.

The genes are TRBV5-1 and TRBJ1-2, with TRBD1 matching over 9 bases. The V and J ends lost 3 bases and 6 bases, in that order; junction bases with no gene match: 6. Looked up from germline, CDR1 is SGHRS and CDR2 is YFSETQ. This CDR3 has 14 residues. CDR3 DNA sequence: TGCGCCAGCAGCTCCCCGGGACAGGGCGATGGCTACACCTTC. Encoded protein: CASSSPGQGDGYTF.

This rearrangement joins TRBV6-5 to TRBJ2-3, with D possibly TRBD1 on 5 matching bases. Per germline, CDR1 MNHEY and CDR2 SVGAGI. The CDR3 spans 13 residues. Trimming pared 0 bases from V and 13 bases from J, leaving 14 bases between. Here the CDR3 reads CASSYSTVGLKYF. CDR3 in DNA: TGTGCCAGCAGTTACTCGACAGTTGGGTTGAAGTATTTT.

This clone has more than one count but fewer than ten. The rearrangement joins TRBV19 to TRBJ1-2; TRBD1 matches at 9 bases. This CDR3 has 15 amino acids. Germline V gene lookup returns CDR1 LNHDA and CDR2 SQIVND (reference sequence). The V segment lost 3 bases and the J segment 1 base; nucleotides outside the gene matches: 3. CDR3 sequence reads: CASSIGTGINYGYTF. The CDR3 DNA reads TGTGCCAGTAGTATCGGGACAGGGATTAACTATGGCTACACCTTC.

The gene calls are TRBV28 and TRBJ1-6; D is possibly TRBD1 (6 bases). The CDR3 spans 18 residues. Germline lookup yields CDR1 MDHEN and CDR2 SYDVKM. With 3 bases removed from V and 0 bases from J, the gap between germline ends came to 15 bases. The CDR3 DNA sequence: TGTGCCAGCAGTTTCCACAGGGCCACAAGCTCCTATAATTCACCCCTCCACTTT. This gives the protein CASSFHRATSSYNSPLHF.

The chain couples TRBV7-9 to TRBJ2-1; 7 nucleotides match TRBD2. Germline V gene sequence: CDR1 SEHNR, CDR2 FQNEAQ (reference sequence). The CDR3 is made up of 15 amino acids. V trimming: 1 base; J trimming: 12 bases; junction bases outside the gene matches: 12. CDR3 sequence: CASSLGSSGLTGQFF. The CDR3 DNA reads TGTGCCAGCAGCTTAGGGTCTAGCGGATTGACCGGGCAGTTCTTC.

The chain joins TRBV9 to TRBJ2-3, with D possibly TRBD2 on 5 matching bases. CDR1 and CDR2 (germline): SGDLS, YYNGEE. The CDR3 is made up of 13 amino acids. With 3 bases removed from V and 6 bases from J, the gap between germline ends came to 11 bases. CDR3 amino acids: CASSELADDTQYF. Written as DNA, the CDR3 is TGTGCCAGCAGCGAGCTAGCAGACGATACGCAGTATTTT. The full variable domain, its missing parts supplied by reference TRBV9 and TRBJ2-3, is DSGVTQTPKHLITATGQRVTLRCSPRSGDLSVYWYQQSLDQGLQFLIQYYNGEERAKGNILERFSAQQFPDLHSELNLSSLELGDSALYFCASSELADDTQYFGPGTRLTVL.

The CDR3 coding sequence is TGCGCCAGCAGCTTGGGGACAGGGTCTGGGGCCAACGTCCTGACTTTC. Residues: CASSLGTGSGANVLTF. V is TRBV5-1 and J is TRBJ2-6, with 8 bases identical to TRBD1. V lost 0 bases to trimming and J lost 1 base; unmatched junction nucleotides: 0. The length of the CDR3 is 16 residues. Germline loops: CDR1 SGHRS, CDR2 YFSETQ.

The rearrangement links TRBV7-3 to TRBJ2-7; D possibly matches TRBD1 or TRBD2 (5 bases each). The CDR3 runs 15 residues. Trimming cost V 2 bases and J 6 bases, with 17 bases left between them. Germline loops: CDR1 SGHTA, CDR2 FQGTGA. In nucleotides, the CDR3 is TGTGCCAGCAGCTTATTTGGGACCCAAACCTCCGAGCAGTACTTC. Translated: CASSLFGTQTSEQYF.

V and J are TRBV2 and TRBJ1-1; 9 bases are shared with TRBD1. After removal of 5 bases from V and 3 bases from J, the junction contained 7 bases not matched to a gene. The CDR3 has 15 residues. Germline CDR1 is SNHLY and CDR2 is FYNNEI. The CDR3 protein is CASSFARTGDTEAFF. As DNA, the CDR3 is TGTGCCAGCAGTTTTGCCCGGACAGGGGACACTGAAGCTTTCTTT.

The chain couples TRBV6-4 to TRBJ2-7; 13 nucleotides align to TRBD2. V lost 6 bases and J lost 4; bases outside the gene matches: 15. The CDR3 loop spans 18 amino acids. Per germline, CDR1 MRHNA and CDR2 SNTAGT. CDR3: CASSPRTSGRGMGYEQYF. The CDR3 DNA follows: TGTGCCAGCAGCCCTAGGACTAGCGGGAGAGGCATGGGGTACGAGCAGTACTTC.